The clone carrying this T cell receptor beta chain came up a few times. The CDR3 contains 13 residues. V was clipped by 8 bases and J by 7 bases, with 15 bases between them. Germline V gene data show CDR1 as MNHEY and CDR2 as SMNVEV (reference sequence). The source of the sample is a study of blood T cell repertoires in COVID-19. Assay used: immunoSEQ multiplex PCR; TCRdb lists only in-frame clones, some missing. In the table there are about 53,000 clones, 77% of which are singletons. The rearrangement joins TRBV27 to TRBJ1-5; D is possibly TRBD1 (6 bases). Material for sequencing was peripheral blood. This clonotype originated in a man between 65 and 85 years old with active or convalescent COVID-19. The CDR3 bases are TGTGCCAGCGGAACACAGGGTAGGCAGCCCCAGCATTTT. The encoded protein is CASGTQGRQPQHF.